The 14 T cell receptor beta chains given below trace back to one sample, sequenced in a study of T cells in Graves' hyperthyroidism and ophthalmopathy (dated by TCRdb to between 2018 and 2020). Library method: multiplex PCR. TCRdb lists the instrument as Illumina HiSeq 2000. TCR beta CDR3 regions were amplified from RNA transcripts. The TCR CDR3 was subjected to a first round of RT-PCR using the HTBI primer set and the Qiagen OneStep RT-PCR kit. Starting from the raw public reads, TCRdb applied fastp trimming at Q25, assembled clones with MiXCR and retained in-frame beta chains. Rows with a matching CDR3 protein are joined into one entry that keeps the most common DNA and genes. For this sample the table gives fewer than 900,000 distinct CDR3 sequences, of which roughly 15% were detected only once. 8.4% of the sample comes from the top ten. Sequencing input: blood. The receptor set was obtained from a young man with Graves' hyperthyroidism.

This clonotype appeared many times. V usage is TRBV30 and J usage is TRBJ1-1; no firm D call. The V gene's germline CDR1 is GTSNPN and CDR2 SVGIG (reference sequence). There are 11 residues in the CDR3. Trimming pared 5 bases from V and 12 bases from J, leaving 16 bases between. DNA of the CDR3: TGTGCCTGGGGGTCCCCCGTCGGAACTTTCTTT. Translation: CAWGSPVGTFF.

In its sample, this clonotype was seen many times. The chain carries TRBV6-1 and TRBJ2-1; possibly TRBD1 or TRBD2 for D (6 bases each). Trimming stripped 4 bases from V and 7 bases from J, with 17 bases between. The CDR3 consists of 15 residues. The germline gives CDR1 MNHNS, CDR2 SASEGT. CDR3 loop: CASSASPRRGNEQFF. CDR3 DNA sequence: TGTGCCAGCAGTGCCAGCCCAAGGAGGGGGAATGAGCAGTTCTTC.

The rearrangement uses TRBV4-3 and TRBJ2-7; D is ambiguous. Germline-derived CDR1 and CDR2 are LGHNA and YSLEER. The CDR3 length is 16 residues. The germline V and J ends were trimmed by 0 bases and 0 bases, with 12 bases remaining between them. CDR3 DNA sequence: TGCGCCAGCAGCCAAGAGTTGAAAGGGAACTCCTACGAGCAGTACTTC. Translating gives CASSQELKGNSYEQYF.

The rearrangement uses TRBV4-1 and TRBJ2-2; D is uncertain. Deletions cut 4 bases from V and 7 bases from J, with 7 bases between. The germline CDR1 and CDR2 sequences are MGHRA and YSYEKL. This CDR3 region has 12 residues. The CDR3 DNA sequence: TGCGCCAGCAGCCCTTGGGACGGGGAGCTGTTTTTT. Translating gives CASSPWDGELFF.

The sample holds a few counts of this clonotype. The gene calls are TRBV7-2 and TRBJ2-3; 13 nucleotides match TRBD2. Germline CDR1 is SGHTA and CDR2 is FQGNSA. This CDR3 has 20 residues. The J segment lost 0 bases and the V segment lost 3 bases, leaving 12 bases of the junction unmatched. The CDR3 bases are TGTGCCAGCAGCTTCCCTGGGACTAGCGGGACAAAATGGAGCACAGATACGCAGTATTTT. Translated: CASSFPGTSGTKWSTDTQYF.

This clonotype has only a few counts. The J gene is TRBJ1-2, the V gene TRBV7-8, with D unclear. The V gene lost 5 bases and the J gene lost 2 bases, with 12 bases spanning the gap. This CDR3 is built from 14 residues. Germline loops: CDR1 SGHVS, CDR2 FQNEAQ. In DNA, the CDR3 is TGTGCCAGCAGCCTACGGAGGGCCAACTATGGCTACACCTTC. Its protein is CASSLRRANYGYTF.

Ten or more counts support this clonotype. The gene calls are TRBV7-8 and TRBJ2-3; perhaps D is TRBD1 or TRBD2 (5 bases each). Germline CDR1 is SGHVS and CDR2 is FQNEAQ. This CDR3 has 18 residues. Trimming took off 0 bases at V and 2 bases at J, with 18 bases between the two ends. CDR3 sequence: CASSLALRGRVATDTQYF. CDR3 in DNA: TGTGCCAGCAGCTTAGCCCTGAGGGGCAGGGTAGCCACAGATACGCAGTATTTT.

This clonotype appeared many times. This CDR3 is CASSRAVGATGDTQYF. CDR3 nucleotide sequence: TGTGCCAGCAGCAGAGCGGTCGGGGCTACGGGGGATACGCAGTATTTT. The chain uses TRBV7-8 and TRBJ2-3; D is tentatively TRBD1 or TRBD2 (5 bases each). CDR1 and CDR2 from the germline V gene are SGHVS and FQNEAQ. The length of the CDR3 is 16 residues. V was pared by 5 bases and J by 6 bases, with 21 bases between.

CDR3 in DNA: TGTGCCAGCAGCTTAACCCCGGACGCGGGGCCCCAGCATTTT. Translation: CASSLTPDAGPQHF. V and J are TRBV7-2 and TRBJ1-5; the D is unclear. V was shortened by 2 bases and J by 9 bases, with 14 bases between the two germline ends. Germline loops: CDR1 SGHTA, CDR2 FQGNSA. The CDR3 has 14 amino acids.

The sample holds a few counts of this clonotype. The genes are TRBV11-1 and TRBJ1-2; a weak D match, TRBD1 (5 bases). V was trimmed by 6 bases and J by 6 bases, leaving 20 bases between them. The germline V gene encodes CDR1 SGHAT and CDR2 FQDESV (reference sequence). The length of the CDR3 is 15 residues. CDR3 sequence: CASSLNGDSRHGYTF. DNA for the CDR3: TGTGCCAGCAGTTTAAACGGGGACTCTAGGCATGGCTACACCTTC.

This clonotype was observed many times. The chain couples TRBV20-1 to TRBJ1-1; D perhaps matches TRBD1 (5 bases). Looked up from germline, CDR1 is DFQATT and CDR2 is SNEGSKA (reference sequence). The CDR3 is made up of 12 amino acids. V gave up 1 base and J gave up 6 bases, with 9 bases separating them. The CDR3 DNA is TGCAGTGCTAGAGTCGGGGGGGCTGAAGCTTTCTTT. Translating gives CSARVGGAEAFF.

This clonotype was picked up a small number of times. V usage is TRBV19 and J usage is TRBJ1-5; no clear D. The V end was cut by 8 bases, the J end by 0 bases, with 8 bases between. CDR1 is LNHDA and CDR2 is SQIVND in the germline V gene (reference sequence). This CDR3 contains 13 residues. This CDR3 reads CASAPGSNQPQHF. CDR3 nucleotides: TGTGCCAGTGCCCCTGGTAGCAATCAGCCCCAGCATTTT.

The sample holds a few counts of this clonotype. The rearrangement links TRBV30 to TRBJ2-7; D is unresolved. The CDR3 contains 14 residues. Trimming cost V 4 bases and J 3 bases, with 16 bases left between them. The germline V gene encodes CDR1 GTSNPN and CDR2 SVGIG (reference sequence). The CDR3 loop reads CAWKSSDASYEQYF. The CDR3 bases are TGTGCCTGGAAAAGCTCTGACGCCAGCTACGAGCAGTACTTC.

The V call is TRBV12-3 or TRBV12-4, the J call TRBJ2-7, with D possibly matching TRBD2 (6 bases). V lost 1 base and J lost 7, with 20 bases in between. The CDR3 is 16 residues long. CDR3 sequence: CASSLGGVGSYNEQYF. In DNA, the CDR3 is TGTGCCAGCAGTTTAGGGGGGGTAGGATCCTACAATGAGCAGTACTTC.